This TCR beta chain was sequenced during a study of T cells in Graves' hyperthyroidism and ophthalmopathy. CDR1 and CDR2 from the germline V gene are SGHAT and FQNNGV. V lost 4 bases and J lost 3, with 15 bases in between. This CDR3 contains 15 residues. RNA transcripts served as the template for amplifying TCR beta CDR3 regions. TCR CDR3 underwent first-round RT-PCR with the HTBI primer set. TCRdb re-analysed the multiplex PCR reads in MiXCR, keeping a single row per CDR3 protein. Of about 560,000 distinct CDR3 sequences listed, 12% to 15% are singletons. Findings of the study overall: Ophthalmopathy was model-predicted a median about 6 months pre-onset. Clonotypes that were expanded in thyroid above 0.001 mostly appeared in blood too. Ophthalmopathy and stable hyperthyroidism were told apart by a 13 V-J model.

Exclusion of a patient resulted from uncontrolled infection, other autoimmune disease, pregnancy or lactation. This clonotype was counted many times. What it binds is unknown. The chain uses TRBV11-2 and TRBJ2-5; D is unclear. The TCR sequence derives from a woman in her thirties or forties with Graves' hyperthyroidism. Input material: blood. The CDR3 DNA sequence: TGTGCCAGCAGCTCGGAGTTGACGTTTGAAGAGACCCAGTACTTC. It encodes CASSSELTFEETQYF. Together with reference TRBV11-2 and TRBJ2-5, the CDR3 gives the full variable domain: EAGVAQSPRYKIIEKRQSVAFWCNPISGHATLYWYQQILGQGPKLLIQFQNNGVVDDSQLPKDRFSAERLKGVDSTLKIQPAKLEDSAVYLCASSSELTFEETQYFGPGTRLLVL.